There are a few counts of the clone carrying this T cell receptor (beta chain). Antigen specificity is unknown. MiXCR, applied by TCRdb to the 5' RACE reads, yields one record per CDR3 protein. Found here are 250,000 to 350,000 distinct CDR3 sequences, roughly an eighth of them singletons; the top ten hold roughly 21%. The CDR3 contains 14 residues. Trimming cost V 4 bases and J 3 bases; bases outside gene matches: 5. Germline CDR1 and CDR2: SGHTA and FQGNSA. These data belong to a study of T-cell memory formation after mild COVID-19. Study conclusions and caveats: There was no confirmation that second-wave clones peaking on day 37 were SARS-CoV-2 specific.

This clonotype was obtained from a young man who had mild COVID-19 (a few samples of this study predate the infection). Cell type and time point are not known. The material sequenced was PBMCs or a T cell subset sorted from them (not recorded which). The gene calls are TRBV7-2 and TRBJ2-7, with TRBD2 matching over 8 bases. The CDR3: CASSYGGGSYEQYF. The CDR3 nucleotides are TGTGCCAGCAGCTATGGCGGGGGGAGCTACGAGCAGTACTTC.